This TCR beta chain was identified during a study of T cell responses to AZD1222 COVID-19 vaccine. Findings and limits, study-wide: Spike-spanning, vaccine-associated CD4 TCRs were dominant at 160-218 and 743-854. When two AZD1222 doses had been given, Spike-specific TCR breadth and depth rose. Donors were chiefly white British, with a greater number of females, and clonal diversity was perhaps underestimated. Baseline seropositivity occurred in only a handful of AZD1222 recipients.

Of note for this clone: What it binds is unknown.

The data were produced by immunoSEQ multiplex PCR, yet TCRdb's version contains in-frame clones alone and is incomplete. The sample holds 130,000 or so clones; more than 85% are singletons and the top ten take over 8.5%. V was shortened by 5 bases and J by 6 bases, with 20 bases between the two germline ends. Germline CDR1 reads SGHNT; CDR2 reads YENEEA. The CDR3 sequence is 15 residues long. The sequences come from peripheral blood, collected on day 0 of MenACWY control vaccination. This receptor was taken from an adult in good health. The chain uses TRBV11-3 and TRBJ2-7, with D possibly TRBD2 on 5 matching bases. CDR3 loop: CASSPYSSASSEQYF. The CDR3 DNA follows: TGTGCCAGCAGCCCGTATAGCTCGGCTAGCAGCGAGCAGTACTTC.